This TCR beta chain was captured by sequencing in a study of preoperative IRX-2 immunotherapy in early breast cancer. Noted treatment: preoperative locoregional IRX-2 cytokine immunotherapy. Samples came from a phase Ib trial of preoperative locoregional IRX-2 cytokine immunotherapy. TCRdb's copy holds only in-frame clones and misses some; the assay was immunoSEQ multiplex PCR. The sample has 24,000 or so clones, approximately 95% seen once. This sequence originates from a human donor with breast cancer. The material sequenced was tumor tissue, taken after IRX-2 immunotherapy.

The CDR3 sequence is CASSSGGDGTDTQYF. The CDR3 DNA follows: TGTGCCAGCAGCTCGGGAGGGGACGGTACAGATACGCAGTATTTT. The rearrangement links TRBV5-4 to TRBJ2-3; 8 positions agree with TRBD2. Germline V gives CDR1 SGHNT, CDR2 YYREEE (reference sequence). CDR3 length: 15 amino acids. Trimming at V came to 3 bases and at J to 3 bases, leaving 6 bases not matched to a gene.